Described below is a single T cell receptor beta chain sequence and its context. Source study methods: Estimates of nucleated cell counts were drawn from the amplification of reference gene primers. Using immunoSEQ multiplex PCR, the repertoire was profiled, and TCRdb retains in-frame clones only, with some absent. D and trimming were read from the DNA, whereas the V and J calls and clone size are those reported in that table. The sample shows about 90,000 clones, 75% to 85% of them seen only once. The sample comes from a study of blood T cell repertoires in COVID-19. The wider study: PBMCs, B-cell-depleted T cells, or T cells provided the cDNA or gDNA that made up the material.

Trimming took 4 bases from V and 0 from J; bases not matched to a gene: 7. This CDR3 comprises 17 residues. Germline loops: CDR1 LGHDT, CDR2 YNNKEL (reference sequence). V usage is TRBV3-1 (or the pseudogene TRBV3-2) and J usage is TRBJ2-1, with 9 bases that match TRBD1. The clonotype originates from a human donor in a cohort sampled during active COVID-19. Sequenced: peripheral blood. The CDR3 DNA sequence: TGTGCCAGCAGCCTCTGGACAGGGGCAAGCTCCTACAATGAGCAGTTCTTC. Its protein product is CASSLWTGASSYNEQFF.